Listed below are T cell receptor beta chains from one sample, sequenced in a study of T cells expressing NK-cell markers. TCRdb reanalyzed the 5' RACE reads, giving one entry per CDR3 protein sequence and no DNA. The table lists roughly 430,000 distinct CDR3 sequences. Sequencing was performed on blood T cells: a sorted CD56 or NKG2C T cell subset, CD4+ or CD8+ T cells, or bulk PBMC T cells (not recorded which). The receptors shown here come from a woman aged 18-69 years in good health. CDR3s include the opening cysteine and the closing phenylalanine or tryptophan.

J: TRBJ2-1; V: TRBV25-1; CDR3: CASSSSGGTTWEQFF
J: TRBJ2-1; V: TRBV7-9; CDR3: CASSLVSLARNEQFF
J: TRBJ1-2; V: TRBV7-9; CDR3: CASSLAQGSDGYTF
J: TRBJ1-2; V: TRBV7-9; CDR3: CASSLGGQYYGYTF
J: TRBJ2-6; V: TRBV9; CDR3: CASSVSGSGANVLTF
J: TRBJ2-6; V: TRBV25-1; CDR3: CASLGRAGEANVLTF
J: TRBJ2-3; V: TRBV27; CDR3: CASSLYTPSTSTDTQYF
J: TRBJ2-7; V: TRBV5-1; CDR3: CASGLAGTYEQYF
J: TRBJ2-3; V: TRBV30; CDR3: CAWGRGDTQYF
J: TRBJ2-2; V: TRBV5-1; CDR3: CASSFGRFNTGELFF
J: TRBJ2-4; V: TRBV5-1; CDR3: CASSLAGGQYGNIQYF
J: TRBJ1-5; V: TRBV6-1; CDR3: CASEGAENQPQHF
J: TRBJ1-5; V: TRBV4-3; CDR3: CASSQDFGEGGQPQHF
J: TRBJ2-7; V: TRBV7-2; CDR3: CASSLGGTGLYEQYF
J: TRBJ2-1; V: TRBV24-1; CDR3: CATSDSISGADNEQFF
J: TRBJ2-7; V: TRBV28; CDR3: CATTGTGVSYEQYF
J: TRBJ1-6; V: TRBV10-3; CDR3: CAISQSSYNSPLHF
J: TRBJ2-5; V: TRBV29-1; CDR3: CSYWGPWGQETQYF
J: TRBJ2-3; V: TRBV7-9; CDR3: CASSFSGSGDTQYF
J: TRBJ2-5; V: TRBV19; CDR3: CASSFRDNEETQYF
J: TRBJ2-3; V: TRBV27; CDR3: CASNGLAGGRSWVDTQYF
J: TRBJ2-5; V: TRBV29-1; CDR3: CSVEVIGETQYF
J: TRBJ2-7; V: TRBV30; CDR3: CAWNGIDRAYEQYF
J: TRBJ2-1; V: TRBV6-2/TRBV6-3; CDR3: CASSSGPRTYNEQFF
J: TRBJ1-1; V: TRBV7-9; CDR3: CASSFPGAYTEAFF
J: TRBJ2-3; V: TRBV28; CDR3: CASSPPGAQIGADTQYF
J: TRBJ1-5; V: TRBV5-1; CDR3: CASSIGQAGQPQHF
J: TRBJ2-1; V: TRBV12-3/TRBV12-4; CDR3: CASSPLSQLNEQFF
J: TRBJ1-2; V: TRBV6-1; CDR3: CASNRGRGRINYGYTF
J: TRBJ1-5; V: TRBV18; CDR3: CASSPETGGSNQPQHF
J: TRBJ2-5; V: TRBV18; CDR3: CASSSSGSWETQYF
J: TRBJ2-2; V: TRBV12-3/TRBV12-4; CDR3: CASSGAGQSANTGELFF
J: TRBJ2-3; V: TRBV20-1; CDR3: CSAFALGERGTDTQYF
J: TRBJ2-5; V: TRBV9; CDR3: CASSVGAKGETQYF
J: TRBJ1-1; V: TRBV3-1; CDR3: CASSQVGAMNTEAFF
J: TRBJ1-5; V: TRBV4-3; CDR3: CASSQSRVSNQPQHF
J: TRBJ2-1; V: TRBV7-9; CDR3: CASTPAYNEQFF
J: TRBJ2-5; V: TRBV28; CDR3: CASSPLRVQETQYF
J: TRBJ2-7; V: TRBV7-8; CDR3: CASSLEGTSNYEQYF
J: TRBJ2-1; V: TRBV7-2; CDR3: CASSEDGNSYNEQFF
J: TRBJ1-2; V: TRBV28; CDR3: CASSGPDRASYGYTF
J: TRBJ1-5; V: TRBV5-1; CDR3: CASSVNSNQPQHF
J: TRBJ2-2; V: TRBV20-1; CDR3: CSASPTGNTGELFF
J: TRBJ2-2; V: TRBV7-2; CDR3: CASSSGGGWTGELFF
J: TRBJ2-1; V: TRBV9; CDR3: CASSPPDRGLYNEQFF
J: TRBJ2-5; V: TRBV29-1; CDR3: CSVLLVWRDQETQYF
J: TRBJ2-6; V: TRBV29-1; CDR3: CSVENPDRQVSSGANVLTF
J: TRBJ1-1; V: TRBV4-1; CDR3: CASSQGSLPPMNTEAFF
J: TRBJ2-7; V: TRBV6-1; CDR3: CASTHLDRPGYEQYF
J: TRBJ2-7; V: TRBV12-3/TRBV12-4; CDR3: CASNSPGTGREQYF
J: TRBJ2-4; V: TRBV6-1; CDR3: CASSPDVAKNIQYF
J: TRBJ2-4; V: TRBV12-3/TRBV12-4; CDR3: CASTPGRGGKAKNIQYF
J: TRBJ2-7; V: TRBV29-1; CDR3: CSVVPGTGYYEQYF